Here is one TCR beta chain with its context. In the study's own analysis: Scientists estimated how many nucleated cells there were by amplifying reference gene primers. Sequencing used immunoSEQ multiplex PCR; TCRdb keeps in-frame clones, though not all of them. V and J calls and clone size come straight from that table; D and trimming were deduced from the DNA. This sample has some 210,000 clones, with 70% to 90% found just once. The record originates from a study of blood T cell repertoires in COVID-19. For the study at large: The study drew acute and convalescent COVID-19 samples from the United States, Italy and Spain. T cells, B-cell-depleted T cells, or PBMCs supplied cDNA or gDNA.

This TCR derives from a woman in her seventies with active or convalescent COVID-19. The sample taken for sequencing was peripheral blood.

The CDR3 bases are TGTGCCTGGAACAGGGGCGGAAACACCATATATTTT. Translating it yields CAWNRGGNTIYF. The chain employs TRBV30 and TRBJ1-3, with 7 bases identical to TRBD1. The CDR3 is 12 amino acids. Germline V gene sequence: CDR1 GTSNPN, CDR2 SVGIG (reference sequence). V was clipped by 4 bases and J by 4 bases; unmatched bases: 1.